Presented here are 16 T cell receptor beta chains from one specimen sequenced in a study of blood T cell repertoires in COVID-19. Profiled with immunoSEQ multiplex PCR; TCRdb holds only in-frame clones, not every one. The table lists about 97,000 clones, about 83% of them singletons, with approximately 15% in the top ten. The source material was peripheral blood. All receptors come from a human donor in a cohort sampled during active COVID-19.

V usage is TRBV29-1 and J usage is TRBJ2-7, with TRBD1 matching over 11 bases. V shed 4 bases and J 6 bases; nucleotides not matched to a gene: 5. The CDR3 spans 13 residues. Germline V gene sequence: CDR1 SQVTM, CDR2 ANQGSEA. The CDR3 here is CSVVGTGGFEQYF. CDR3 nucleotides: TGCAGCGTTGTAGGGACAGGGGGTTTCGAGCAGTACTTC.

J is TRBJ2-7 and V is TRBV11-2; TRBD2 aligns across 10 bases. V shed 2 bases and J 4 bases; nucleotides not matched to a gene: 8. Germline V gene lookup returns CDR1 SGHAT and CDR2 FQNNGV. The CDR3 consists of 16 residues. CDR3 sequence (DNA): TGTGCCAGCAGCTTAACCGTTGCTAGCGGGAGATACGAGCAGTACTTC. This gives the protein CASSLTVASGRYEQYF.

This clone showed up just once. CDR3 sequence (DNA): TGTGCCAGCAGCTTGGGGGCAGGGGGTCTTGGCTACACCTTC. It is translated as CASSLGAGGLGYTF. The chain has TRBV5-5 and TRBJ1-2; 7 positions agree with TRBD1. The V and J ends lost 0 bases and 7 bases, in that order; junction bases with no gene match: 6. CDR3 size: 14 residues. Germline CDR1 is SGHKS and CDR2 is YYEKEE (reference sequence).

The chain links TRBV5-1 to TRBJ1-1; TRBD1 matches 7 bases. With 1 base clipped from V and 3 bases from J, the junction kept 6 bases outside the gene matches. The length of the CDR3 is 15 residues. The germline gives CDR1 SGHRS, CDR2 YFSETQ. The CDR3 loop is CASSLSQGWDTEAFF. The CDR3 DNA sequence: TGCGCCAGCAGCTTGTCACAGGGGTGGGACACTGAAGCTTTCTTT.

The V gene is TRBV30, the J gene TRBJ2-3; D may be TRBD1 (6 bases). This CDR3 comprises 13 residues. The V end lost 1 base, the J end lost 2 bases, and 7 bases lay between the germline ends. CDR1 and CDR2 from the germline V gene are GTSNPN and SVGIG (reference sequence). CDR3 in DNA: TGTGCCTGGAGTGGGGGGCCCACAGATACGCAGTATTTT. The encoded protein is CAWSGGPTDTQYF.

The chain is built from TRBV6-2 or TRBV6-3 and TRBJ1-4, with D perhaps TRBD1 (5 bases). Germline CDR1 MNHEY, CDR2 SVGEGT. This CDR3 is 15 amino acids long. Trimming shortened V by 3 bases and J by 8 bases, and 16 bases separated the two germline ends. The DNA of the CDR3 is TGTGCCAGCAGTTATCATACCAGGGTTGGAGAAAAACTGTTTTTT. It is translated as CASSYHTRVGEKLFF.

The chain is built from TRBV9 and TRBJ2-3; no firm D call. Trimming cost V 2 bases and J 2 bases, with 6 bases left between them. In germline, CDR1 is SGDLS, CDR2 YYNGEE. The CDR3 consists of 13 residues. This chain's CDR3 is CASSVSYTDTQYF. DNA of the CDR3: TGTGCCAGCAGCGTTTCGTACACAGATACGCAGTATTTT.

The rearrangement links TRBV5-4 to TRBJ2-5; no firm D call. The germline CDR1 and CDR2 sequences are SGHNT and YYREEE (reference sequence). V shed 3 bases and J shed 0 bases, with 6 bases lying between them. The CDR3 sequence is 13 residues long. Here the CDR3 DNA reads TGTGCCAGCAGCTCGTCGTACCAAGAGACCCAGTACTTC. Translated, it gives CASSSSYQETQYF.

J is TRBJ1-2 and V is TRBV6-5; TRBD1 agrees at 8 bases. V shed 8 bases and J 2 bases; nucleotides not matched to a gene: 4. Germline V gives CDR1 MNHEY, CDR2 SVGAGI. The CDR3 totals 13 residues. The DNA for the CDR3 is TGTGCCAGCGGATGGACAGGGAACTATGGCTACACCTTC. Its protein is CASGWTGNYGYTF.

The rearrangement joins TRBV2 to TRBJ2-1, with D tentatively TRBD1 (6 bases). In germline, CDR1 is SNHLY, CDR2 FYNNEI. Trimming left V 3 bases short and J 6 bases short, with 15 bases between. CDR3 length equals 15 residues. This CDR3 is CASSDGQGLRNEQFF. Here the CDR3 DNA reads TGTGCCAGCAGTGATGGCCAGGGGCTCCGCAATGAGCAGTTCTTC.

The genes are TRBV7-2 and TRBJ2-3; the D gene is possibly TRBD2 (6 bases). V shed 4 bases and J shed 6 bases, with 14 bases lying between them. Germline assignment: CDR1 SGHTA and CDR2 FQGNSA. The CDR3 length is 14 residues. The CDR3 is CASSYGGSRDTQYF. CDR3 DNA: TGTGCCAGCAGCTACGGAGGGTCCCGGGATACGCAGTATTTT.

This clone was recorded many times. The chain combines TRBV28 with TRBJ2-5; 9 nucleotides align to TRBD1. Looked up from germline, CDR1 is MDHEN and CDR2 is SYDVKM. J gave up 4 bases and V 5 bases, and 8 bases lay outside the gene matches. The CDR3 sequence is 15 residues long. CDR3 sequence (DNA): TGTGCCAGCAGTCCTACAGGGGGCGGAACAGAGACCCAGTACTTC. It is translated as CASSPTGGGTETQYF.

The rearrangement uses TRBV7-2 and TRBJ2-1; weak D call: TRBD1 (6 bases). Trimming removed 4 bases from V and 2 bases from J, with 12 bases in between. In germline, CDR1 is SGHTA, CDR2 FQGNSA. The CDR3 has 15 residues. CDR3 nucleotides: TGTGCCAGCAGCTCCAGGGGTCAAGCCTACAATGAGCAGTTCTTC. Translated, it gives CASSSRGQAYNEQFF.

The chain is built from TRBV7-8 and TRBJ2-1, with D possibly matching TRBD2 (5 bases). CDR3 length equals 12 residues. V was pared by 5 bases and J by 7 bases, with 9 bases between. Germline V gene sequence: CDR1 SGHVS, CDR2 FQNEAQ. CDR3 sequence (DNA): TGTGCCAGCAGCCCTTCGGGGAATGAGCAGTTCTTC. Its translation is CASSPSGNEQFF.

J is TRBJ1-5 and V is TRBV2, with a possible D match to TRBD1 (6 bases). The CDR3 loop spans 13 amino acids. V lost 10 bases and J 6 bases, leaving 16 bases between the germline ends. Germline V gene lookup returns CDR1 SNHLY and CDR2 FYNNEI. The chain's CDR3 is CAIQGGVSQPQHF. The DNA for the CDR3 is TGTGCCATCCAAGGGGGGGTAAGTCAGCCCCAGCATTTT. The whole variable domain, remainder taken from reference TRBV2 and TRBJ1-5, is EPEVTQTPSHQVTQMGQEVILRCVPISNHLYFYWYRQILGQKVEFLVSFYNNEISEKSEIFDDQFSVERPDGSNFTLKIRSTKLEDSAMYFCAIQGGVSQPQHFGDGTRLSIL.

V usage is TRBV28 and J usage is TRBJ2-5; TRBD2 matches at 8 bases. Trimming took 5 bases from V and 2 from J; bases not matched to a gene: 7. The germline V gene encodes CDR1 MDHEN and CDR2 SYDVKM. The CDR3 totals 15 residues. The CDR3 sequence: CASSPLGLAQETQYF. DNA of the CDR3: TGTGCCAGCAGTCCCCTAGGACTAGCTCAAGAGACCCAGTACTTC.